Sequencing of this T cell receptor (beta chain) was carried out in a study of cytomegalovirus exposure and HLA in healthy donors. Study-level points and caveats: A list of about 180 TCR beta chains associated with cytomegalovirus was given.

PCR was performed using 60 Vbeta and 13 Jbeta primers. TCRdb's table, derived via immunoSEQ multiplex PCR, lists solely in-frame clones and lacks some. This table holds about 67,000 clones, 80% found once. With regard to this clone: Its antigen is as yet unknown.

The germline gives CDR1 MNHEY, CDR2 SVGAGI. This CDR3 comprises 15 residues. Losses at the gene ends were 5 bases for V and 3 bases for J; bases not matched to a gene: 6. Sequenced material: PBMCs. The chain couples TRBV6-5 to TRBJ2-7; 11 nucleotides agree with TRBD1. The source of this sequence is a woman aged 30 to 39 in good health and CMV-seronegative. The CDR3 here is CASSLRDRGIYEQYF. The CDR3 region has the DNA TGTGCCAGCAGTCTCCGGGACAGGGGGATCTACGAGCAGTACTTC.